This T cell receptor (beta chain) comes out of a study of T-cell reconstitution after alpha-beta-depleted transplantation in children. General study results and limits: The high TCRbeta diversity at day 60 in some patients came from surviving recipient T cells and thymic progenitors. Two months or so post-transplant, alpha-beta T cells reportedly derived from several hundred expanded graft clones.

The table lists this clonotype with many counts. What it binds is not known. The CDR3 consists of 14 residues. Unmatched junction bases numbered 6, after V lost 5 bases and J lost 5 bases. Germline CDR1 is SEHNR and CDR2 is FQNEAQ (reference sequence). Unique molecular identifiers were used in preparing the TCRbeta library. Via MiXCR, TCRdb re-called the PCR reads, giving one row per CDR3 protein. The repertoire holds about 290,000 distinct CDR3 sequences, about 9.4% seen once, with 7.5% in the top ten. Material: PBMCs, obtained before TCRalphabeta/CD19-depleted stem cell transplant. This receptor was taken from a boy under two years old with acute myeloid leukemia, due to receive a stem cell transplant. The rearrangement joins TRBV7-9 to TRBJ2-5; TRBD2 matches 9 bases. The CDR3 protein is CASSRGGAGETQYF. Here the CDR3 DNA reads TGTGCCAGCAGCCGCGGGGGGGCCGGGGAGACCCAGTACTTC.